A selection of T cell receptor beta chains follows, all from one sample in a study of T-cell memory formation after mild COVID-19. TCRdb reprocessed the 5' RACE reads via MiXCR and lists one record per CDR3 protein. The repertoire holds 550,000 to 700,000 distinct CDR3 sequences, with roughly 17% as singletons. Source material: PBMCs or a T cell subset sorted from them (not recorded which). Every receptor here comes from an adult woman who had mild COVID-19 (a few samples of this study predate the infection). Cell type and time point are not known. CDR3s include the opening cysteine and the closing phenylalanine or tryptophan. A D gene is named only where the DNA matches it firmly. A clone size is listed for some rows: how often the clone was seen (once, few, many), or a class if it is expanded.

V gene	J gene	clone size	D gene	CDR3 DNA	CDR3 protein
TRBV18	TRBJ1-4	few	-	TGTGCCAGCTCACTAGGCAAGCGGACTAATGAAAAACTGTTTTTT	CASSLGKRTNEKLFF
TRBV24-1	TRBJ1-2	-	-	TGTGCCACCAGTGACCCCGCAGGAGGCGGCTACACCTTC	CATSDPAGGGYTF
TRBV5-1	TRBJ2-2	many	-	TGCGCCAGCAGGGCAGGTTACACCGGGGAGCTGTTTTTT	CASRAGYTGELFF
TRBV15	TRBJ2-7	few	-	TGTGCCACCAGCAGAGATTCGACACCCTACGAGCAGTACTTC	CATSRDSTPYEQYF
TRBV4-3	TRBJ2-5	-	-	TGCGCCAGCAGCCAAGGGGTGGCAGGCCAGGGGACCCAGTACTTC	CASSQGVAGQGTQYF
TRBV20-1	TRBJ2-3	few	-	TGCAGTGCCCTTGGTCATACGCAGTATTTT	CSALGHTQYF
TRBV7-6	TRBJ1-1	-	-	TGTGCCAGCAGCGCCCGGCCTGCAGGGAACACTGAAGCTTTCTTT	CASSARPAGNTEAFF
TRBV24-1	TRBJ1-1	few	-	TGTGCCACCAGTGACCATCAGAACACTGAAGCTTTCTTT	CATSDHQNTEAFF
TRBV7-6	TRBJ2-3	few	TRBD1	TGTGCCAGCACCACAGGGACAGACACAGATACGCAGTATTTT	CASTTGTDTDTQYF
TRBV30	TRBJ2-7	few	TRBD1	TGTGCCTCCGCAACAGGGGGCGACTACGAGCAGTACTTC	CASATGGDYEQYF
TRBV10-3	TRBJ1-3	few	-	TGTGCCATCAGTGACCCAGGGGAAGCTGGAAACACCATATATTTT	CAISDPGEAGNTIYF
TRBV29-1	TRBJ2-7	few	-	TGCAGCGTTGAAGACCCCAGGGGATCCTACGAGCAGTACTTC	CSVEDPRGSYEQYF
TRBV27	TRBJ1-5	few	-	TGTGCCAGCAGTCCCCTACCCGGGACGGGACTAAATCAGCCCCAGCATTTT	CASSPLPGTGLNQPQHF
TRBV20-1	TRBJ2-7	-	TRBD1	TGCAGCCCGGACAGGGGGTCCTACGAGCAGTACTTC	CSPDRGSYEQYF
TRBV12-3/TRBV12-4	TRBJ1-3	-	-	TGTGCCAGCAGTCTATCCGGGACACAGGTTCCCAGCACCATATATTTT	CASSLSGTQVPSTIYF
TRBV12-3/TRBV12-4	TRBJ2-3	-	TRBD2	TGTGCCAGCAGTTCGCTAGCGGGGGGTCCCACAGATACGCAGTATTTT	CASSSLAGGPTDTQYF
TRBV5-1	TRBJ1-5	-	TRBD1	TGCGCCAGCAGCGCCGGGACAGGGGATCAGCCCCAGCATTTT	CASSAGTGDQPQHF
TRBV12-3/TRBV12-4	TRBJ1-1	few	-	TGTGCCAGCAGCCAGTCCTCAGGGGACACTGAAGCTTTCTTT	CASSQSSGDTEAFF
TRBV7-3	TRBJ2-1	-	-	TGTGCCAGCAGCTTAACGACAGGAAACAATGAGCAGTTCTTC	CASSLTTGNNEQFF
TRBV6-1	TRBJ1-3	-	-	TGTGCCAGCAGTGAAGGATCCACTGGAAACACCATATATTTT	CASSEGSTGNTIYF
TRBV7-9	TRBJ2-1	few	TRBD1	TGTGCCAGCAGCTTATTCCCCTGGGACAGGAATTACAATGAGCAGTTCTTC	CASSLFPWDRNYNEQFF
TRBV7-2	TRBJ2-7	few	-	TGTGCCAGCAGCAAATCAGGGTTACGCTACGAGCAGTACTTC	CASSKSGLRYEQYF
TRBV15	TRBJ2-5	-	-	TGTGCCACCAGCCGACTGGGGAACTCTCAAGAGACCCAGTACTTC	CATSRLGNSQETQYF
TRBV4-1	TRBJ2-3	few	-	TGCGCCAGCAGCCAAGACCCCTTCTCTACAGATACGCAGTATTTT	CASSQDPFSTDTQYF
TRBV20-1	TRBJ1-5	-	-	TGCAGTGCCCTAAGCGGGCAATATAGCAATCAGCCCCAGCATTTT	CSALSGQYSNQPQHF
TRBV12-3/TRBV12-4	TRBJ2-7	few	-	TGTGCCAGCAGCTTTAACCCCTACGAGCAGTACTTC	CASSFNPYEQYF
TRBV9	TRBJ2-1	-	TRBD2	TGTGCCAGCAGCGCCGACGGACTAGCGGATTACAATGAGCAGTTCTTC	CASSADGLADYNEQFF
TRBV29-1	TRBJ2-7	few	TRBD2	TGCAGCGTTGAAGTTTCCCCCCTGGCAGGACTAGCGGGAGTGGGGCATTCCGAGCAGTACTTC	CSVEVSPLAGLAGVGHSEQYF
TRBV5-1	TRBJ1-1	few	-	TGCGCCAGCAGCTCCTTGGCCCCCCCAGCGCGCTCGGGAAACACTGAAGCTTTCTTT	CASSSLAPPARSGNTEAFF
TRBV12-3/TRBV12-4	TRBJ1-5	-	-	TGTGCCAGCAGTCAGGGAGACAATCAGCCCCAGCATTTT	CASSQGDNQPQHF
TRBV14	TRBJ2-2	-	TRBD2	TGTGCCAGCAGCCCACTAGCGGGACTTAACACCGGGGAGCTGTTTTTT	CASSPLAGLNTGELFF
TRBV6-6	TRBJ2-7	-	-	TGTGCCAGCAGTAACGGGGAGAGCTCCTACGAGCAGTACTTC	CASSNGESSYEQYF
TRBV12-3/TRBV12-4	TRBJ1-3	few	-	TGTGCCAGCAGCAGAAACCCAGGATCCACTGGAAACACCATATATTTT	CASSRNPGSTGNTIYF
TRBV5-1	TRBJ2-1	few	TRBD2	TGCGCCAGCATGGATGGCGGGGGGGCAAATGAGCAGTTCTTC	CASMDGGGANEQFF
TRBV18	TRBJ2-4	-	-	TGTGCCAGCTCACCACCCCTTGCAGGGGCCAAAAACATTCAGTACTTC	CASSPPLAGAKNIQYF
TRBV5-4	TRBJ2-7	-	-	TGTGCCAGCAGCCCTGATACCGACTACGAGCAGTACTTC	CASSPDTDYEQYF
TRBV7-9	TRBJ1-2	-	-	TGTGCCAGCAGCGAACACAGGGTTGCGGGCTACACCTTC	CASSEHRVAGYTF
TRBV10-3	TRBJ2-7	-	TRBD2	TGTGCCATCCAGCCCGCGGGAGGGTCCTACGAGCAGTACTTC	CAIQPAGGSYEQYF
TRBV7-2	TRBJ2-1	-	TRBD2	TGTGCCAGCAGCTTAGCGTCGGGGGGGCCTCTTTTCTTC	CASSLASGGPLFF
TRBV5-4	TRBJ2-1	-	-	TGTGCCAGCAGCGGAGACTATCCGAGTGAGCAGTTCTTC	CASSGDYPSEQFF